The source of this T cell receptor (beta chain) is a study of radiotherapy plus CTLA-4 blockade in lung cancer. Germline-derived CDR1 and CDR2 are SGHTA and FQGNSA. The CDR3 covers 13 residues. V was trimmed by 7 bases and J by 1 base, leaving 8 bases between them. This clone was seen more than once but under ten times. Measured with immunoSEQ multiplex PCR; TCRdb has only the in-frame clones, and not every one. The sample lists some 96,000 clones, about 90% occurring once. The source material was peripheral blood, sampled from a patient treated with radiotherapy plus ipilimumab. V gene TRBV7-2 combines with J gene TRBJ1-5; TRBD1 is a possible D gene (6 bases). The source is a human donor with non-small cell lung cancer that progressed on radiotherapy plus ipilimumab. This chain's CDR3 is CASTGQSNQPQHF. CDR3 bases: TGTGCCAGCACCGGACAGAGCAATCAGCCCCAGCATTTT.